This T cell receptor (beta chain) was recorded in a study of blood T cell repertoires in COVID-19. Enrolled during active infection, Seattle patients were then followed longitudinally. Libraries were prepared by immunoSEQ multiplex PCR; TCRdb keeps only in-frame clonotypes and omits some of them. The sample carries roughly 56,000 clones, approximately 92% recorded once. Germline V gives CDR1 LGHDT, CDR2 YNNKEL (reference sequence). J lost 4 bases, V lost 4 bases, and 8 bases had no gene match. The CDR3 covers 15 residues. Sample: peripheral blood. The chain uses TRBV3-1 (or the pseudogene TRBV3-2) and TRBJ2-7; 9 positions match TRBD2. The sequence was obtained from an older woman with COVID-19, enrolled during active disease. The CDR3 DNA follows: TGTGCCAGCAGCCCACGAGCGAGCGGGGGGTACGAGCAGTACTTC. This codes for CASSPRASGGYEQYF.